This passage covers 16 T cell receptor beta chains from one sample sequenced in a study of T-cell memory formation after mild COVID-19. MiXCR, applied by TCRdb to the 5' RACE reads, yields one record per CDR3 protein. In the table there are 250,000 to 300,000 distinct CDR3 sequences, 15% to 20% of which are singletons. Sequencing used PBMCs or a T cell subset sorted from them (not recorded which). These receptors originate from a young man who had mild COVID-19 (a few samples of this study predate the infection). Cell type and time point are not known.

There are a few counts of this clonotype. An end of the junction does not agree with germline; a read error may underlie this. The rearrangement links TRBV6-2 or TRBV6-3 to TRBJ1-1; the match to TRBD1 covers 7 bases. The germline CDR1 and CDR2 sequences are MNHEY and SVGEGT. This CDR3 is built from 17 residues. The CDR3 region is CASTYEYRGRENTEAFF. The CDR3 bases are TGTGCCAGCACTTACGAGTACAGGGGCCGGGAGAACACTGAAGCTTTCTTT.

CDR3 sequence (DNA): TGTGCCAGCAGCGTCGACAGCTCCGCAGATACGCAGTATTTT. Its protein product is CASSVDSSADTQYF. The chain uses TRBV7-2 and TRBJ2-3, with a weak D call TRBD1 (5 bases). Trimming shortened V by 5 bases and J by 4 bases, and 13 bases separated the two germline ends. Germline loops: CDR1 SGHTA, CDR2 FQGNSA. The CDR3 extends over 14 amino acids.

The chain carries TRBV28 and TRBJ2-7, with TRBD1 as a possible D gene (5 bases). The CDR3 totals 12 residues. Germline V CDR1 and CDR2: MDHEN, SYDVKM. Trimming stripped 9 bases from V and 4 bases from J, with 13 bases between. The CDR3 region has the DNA TGTGCCAGAGGCCCGACAGCTTACGAGCAGTACGTC. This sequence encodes CARGPTAYEQYV.

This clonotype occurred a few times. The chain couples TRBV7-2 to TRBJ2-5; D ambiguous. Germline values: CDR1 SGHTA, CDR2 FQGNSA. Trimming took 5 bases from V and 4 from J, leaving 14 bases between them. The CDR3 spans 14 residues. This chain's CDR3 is CASSRTGPLETQYF. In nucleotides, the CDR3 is TGTGCCAGCAGCCGAACCGGGCCCCTAGAGACCCAGTACTTC.

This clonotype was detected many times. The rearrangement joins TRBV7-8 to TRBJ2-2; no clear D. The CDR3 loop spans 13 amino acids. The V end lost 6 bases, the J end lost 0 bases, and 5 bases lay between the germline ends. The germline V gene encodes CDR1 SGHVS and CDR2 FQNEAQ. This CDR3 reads CASRNTNTGELFF. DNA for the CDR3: TGTGCCAGCAGGAACACGAACACCGGGGAGCTGTTTTTT. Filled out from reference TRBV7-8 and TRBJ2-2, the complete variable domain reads GAGVSQSPRYKVAKRGQDVALRCDPISGHVSLFWYQQALGQGPEFLTYFQNEAQLDKSGLPSDRFFAERPEGSVSTLKIQRTQQEDSAVYLCASRNTNTGELFFGEGSRLTVL.

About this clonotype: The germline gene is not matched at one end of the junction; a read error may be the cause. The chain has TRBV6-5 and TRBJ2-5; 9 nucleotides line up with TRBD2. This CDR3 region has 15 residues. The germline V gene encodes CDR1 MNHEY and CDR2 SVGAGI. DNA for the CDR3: TGTGCCAGCAGTCAACCCGCGGGGGGGCAAGGGACCCAGTACTTC. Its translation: CASSQPAGGQGTQYF.

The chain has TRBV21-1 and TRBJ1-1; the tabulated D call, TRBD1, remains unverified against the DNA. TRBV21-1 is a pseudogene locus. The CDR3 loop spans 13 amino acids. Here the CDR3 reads CASSKASPPEAFF. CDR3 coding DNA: TGTGCCAGCAGCAAAGCATCGCCCCCTGAAGCTTTCTTT.

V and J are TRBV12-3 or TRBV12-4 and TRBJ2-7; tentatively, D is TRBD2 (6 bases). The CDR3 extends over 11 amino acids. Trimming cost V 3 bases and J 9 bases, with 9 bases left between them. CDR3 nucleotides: TGTGCCAGCAGTTTGGGGGGTAGGCAGTACTTC. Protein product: CASSLGGRQYF.

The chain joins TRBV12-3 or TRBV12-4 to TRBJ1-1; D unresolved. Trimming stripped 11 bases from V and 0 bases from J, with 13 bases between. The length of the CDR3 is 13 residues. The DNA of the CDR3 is TGTGCCGGCCAGGAGCGTATGAACACTGAAGCTTTCTTT. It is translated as CAGQERMNTEAFF.

CDR3 loop: CASSLGFGNQPQHF. The CDR3 coding sequence is TGTGCCAGCAGCTTAGGATTTGGAAATCAGCCCCAGCATTTT. The chain employs TRBV7-2 and TRBJ1-5; no reliable D call. CDR1 is SGHTA and CDR2 is FQGNSA in the germline V gene. V was clipped by 1 base and J by 4 bases, with 8 bases between them. The CDR3 runs 14 residues.

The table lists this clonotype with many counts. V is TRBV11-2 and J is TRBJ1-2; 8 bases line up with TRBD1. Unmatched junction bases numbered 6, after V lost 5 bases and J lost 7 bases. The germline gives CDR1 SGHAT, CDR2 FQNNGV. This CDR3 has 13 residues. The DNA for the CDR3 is TGTGCCAGCAGCACGACAGGGGCGGTTGGCTACACCTTC. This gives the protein CASSTTGAVGYTF.

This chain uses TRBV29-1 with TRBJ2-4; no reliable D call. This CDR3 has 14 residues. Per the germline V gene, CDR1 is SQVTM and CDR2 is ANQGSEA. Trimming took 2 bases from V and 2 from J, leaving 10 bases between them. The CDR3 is CSVEQSNSKNIQYF. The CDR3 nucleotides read TGCAGCGTTGAACAGTCGAACTCCAAAAACATTCAGTACTTC.

CDR3 region: CASRGREGNTGELFF. CDR3 nucleotide sequence: TGTGCCAGCAGGGGTAGAGAGGGGAACACCGGGGAGCTGTTTTTT. V gene TRBV7-9 combines with J gene TRBJ2-2, with D maybe TRBD2 (5 bases). The CDR3 is 15 residues long. Trimming took 6 bases from V and 1 from J, leaving 12 bases between them. Germline CDR1 and CDR2: SEHNR and FQNEAQ (reference sequence).

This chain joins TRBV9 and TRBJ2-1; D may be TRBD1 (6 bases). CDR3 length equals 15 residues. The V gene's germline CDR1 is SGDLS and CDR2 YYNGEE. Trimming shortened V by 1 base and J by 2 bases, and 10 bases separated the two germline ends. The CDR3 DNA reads TGTGCCAGCAGCGTATGGGACACCGCCTACAATGAGCAGTTCTTC. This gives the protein CASSVWDTAYNEQFF.

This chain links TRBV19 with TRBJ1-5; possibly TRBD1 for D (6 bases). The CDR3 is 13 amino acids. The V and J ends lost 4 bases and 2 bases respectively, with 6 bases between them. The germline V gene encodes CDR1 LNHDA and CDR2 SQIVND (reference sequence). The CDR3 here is CASSNRGNQPQHF. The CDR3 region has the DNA TGTGCCAGTAGTAACAGGGGCAATCAGCCCCAGCATTTT.

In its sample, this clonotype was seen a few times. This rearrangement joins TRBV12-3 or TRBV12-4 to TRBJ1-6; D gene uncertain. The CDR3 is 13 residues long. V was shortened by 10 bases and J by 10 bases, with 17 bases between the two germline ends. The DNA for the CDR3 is TGTGCCACCTCCCGGGGAGTAAGATCACCCCTCCACTTT. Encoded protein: CATSRGVRSPLHF.